The 32 T cell receptor beta chains below all came from one sample that was sequenced in a study of T cell repertoires in cytomegalovirus infection. Their target antigens are unknown. TCRdb analysed the reads with MiXCR anew, one entry per CDR3 protein. Altogether about 310,000 distinct CDR3 sequences are present, approximately 25% being singletons, with the ten largest covering about 14%. Sequencing used cultured PBMCs, obtained from culture after CMV antigen stimulation. The source is a human donor in good health (CMV status not recorded). Some clones in this sample may be carry-over from other donors' samples.

The rearrangement uses TRBV2 and TRBJ2-3; D gene unclear. Germline V gene data show CDR1 as SNHLY and CDR2 as FYNNEI. The CDR3 runs to 11 residues. Deletions cut 7 bases from V and 5 bases from J, with 7 bases between. CDR3 residues: CASTSLDTQYF. The CDR3 nucleotides are TGTGCCAGCACCAGTCTAGATACGCAGTATTTT.

In this sample, this clonotype turned up a few times. The CDR3 DNA reads as TGTGCCAGCAGTTTTACCGGGAGTTACAATGAGCAGTTCTTC. Its protein product is CASSFTGSYNEQFF. The genes are TRBV2 and TRBJ2-1; maybe TRBD2 (6 bases). The CDR3 extends over 14 amino acids. Germline assignment: CDR1 SNHLY and CDR2 FYNNEI. Trimming shortened V by 5 bases and J by 4 bases, and 12 bases separated the two germline ends.

The chain recombines TRBV19 with TRBJ1-5; D might be TRBD1 (5 bases). CDR1 LNHDA and CDR2 SQIVND come from the germline V gene (reference sequence). Trimming cost V 7 bases and J 2 bases, with 15 bases left between them. The CDR3 totals 15 residues. CDR3 residues: CASTPGETGNQPQHF. The CDR3 DNA reads as TGTGCCAGTACCCCCGGGGAGACAGGCAATCAGCCCCAGCATTTT.

As for this clonotype: One end of the junction varies from germline; a read error may be responsible. CDR3 amino acids: CANSDGTTHTDTQYF. For the CDR3, the DNA is TGTGCCAACAGTGACGGGACTACCCACACAGATACGCAGTATTTT. This sequence joins TRBV6-4 and TRBJ2-3; TRBD2 matches at 7 bases. The CDR3 is 15 residues long. In germline, CDR1 is MRHNA, CDR2 SNTAGT.

The V call is TRBV5-1, the J call TRBJ1-1; weak D call: TRBD1 (5 bases). The germline V gene has CDR1 SGHRS and CDR2 YFSETQ. V was shortened by 5 bases and J by 0 bases, with 14 bases between the two germline ends. This CDR3 has 15 residues. CDR3 sequence (DNA): TGCGCCAGCAGTAGAACAGGAATTATGAACACTGAAGCTTTCTTT. Its translation is CASSRTGIMNTEAFF.

The rearrangement uses TRBV19 and TRBJ1-3; D ambiguous. With 6 bases removed from V and 9 bases from J, the gap between germline ends came to 15 bases. This CDR3 contains 13 residues. Germline-derived CDR1 and CDR2 are LNHDA and SQIVND (reference sequence). In DNA, the CDR3 is TGTGCCAGTAGCCTTCTCCAAGGGATCACCATATATTTT. It specifies CASSLLQGITIYF.

The J gene is TRBJ2-1, the V gene TRBV25-1; D gene ambiguous. The V gene's germline CDR1 is MGHDK and CDR2 SYGVNS. The V end lost 6 bases, the J end lost 8 bases, and 20 bases lay between the germline ends. This CDR3 region has 15 residues. The CDR3 nucleotides are TGTGCCAGCAGCCCACTCTGGCCCCCTGGGGATGAGCAGTTCTTC. Protein: CASSPLWPPGDEQFF.

The chain carries TRBV7-9 and TRBJ2-3; D gene uncertain. Germline CDR1 and CDR2: SEHNR and FQNEAQ (reference sequence). The CDR3 runs 13 residues. Trimming took 7 bases from V and 3 from J, leaving 11 bases between them. This CDR3 reads CASTTVGTDTQYF. Written as DNA, the CDR3 is TGTGCCAGCACCACTGTGGGAACAGATACGCAGTATTTT.

The chain carries TRBV7-2 and TRBJ2-3, with 10 bases lining up with TRBD2. CDR3 length: 14 amino acids. Germline V gene sequence: CDR1 SGHTA, CDR2 FQGNSA. The V and J ends lost 6 bases and 2 bases, in that order; junction bases with no gene match: 2. This CDR3 is CASRLAGNTDTQYF. The DNA of the CDR3 is TGTGCCAGCAGACTAGCGGGAAACACAGATACGCAGTATTTT.

The sample holds a few counts of this clonotype. CDR3 sequence reads: CASSFLNGGGNDTQYF. CDR3 in DNA: TGCGCCAGCAGCTTCTTGAACGGGGGGGGCAACGATACGCAGTATTTT. This sequence joins TRBV5-1 and TRBJ2-3; TRBD2 agrees at 8 bases. Germline values: CDR1 SGHRS, CDR2 YFSETQ. The V segment lost 2 bases and the J segment 6 bases; nucleotides outside the gene matches: 11. The CDR3 runs 16 residues.

The table lists this clonotype with a count of one. DNA of the CDR3: TGTGCCAGTAGTATGAGGTCCAGGGACGCGAACACCGGGGAGCTGTTTTTT. It is translated as CASSMRSRDANTGELFF. The rearrangement uses TRBV19 and TRBJ2-2; either TRBD1 or TRBD2 may supply D (5 bases each). Trimming cost V 3 bases and J 0 bases, with 14 bases left between them. There are 17 residues in the CDR3. CDR1 LNHDA and CDR2 SQIVND come from the germline V gene (reference sequence).

This clonotype was seen many times. This chain connects TRBV7-9 to TRBJ1-6, with 7 bases lining up with TRBD1. V lost 6 bases and J lost 7; bases outside the gene matches: 9. Germline values: CDR1 SEHNR, CDR2 FQNEAQ (reference sequence). There are 15 residues in the CDR3. CDR3 coding DNA: TGTGCCAGCAGGTCACGGGACAGCCAAAATTCACCCCTCCACTTT. Translated, it gives CASRSRDSQNSPLHF. Drawing the rest from reference TRBV7-9 and TRBJ1-6, the complete variable domain is DTGVSQNPRHKITKRGQNVTFRCDPISEHNRLYWYRQTLGQGPEFLTYFQNEAQLEKSRLLSDRFSAERPKGSFSTLEIQRTEQGDSAMYLCASRSRDSQNSPLHFGNGTRLTVT.

This clonotype occurred a few times. V and J are TRBV19 and TRBJ1-1; D is perhaps TRBD1 (5 bases). This CDR3 spans 12 amino acids. Trimming cost V 6 bases and J 7 bases, with 12 bases left between them. Germline values: CDR1 LNHDA, CDR2 SQIVND (reference sequence). This chain's CDR3 is CASRRGAVEAFF. The CDR3 DNA follows: TGTGCCAGTAGGCGAGGGGCGGTTGAAGCTTTCTTT.

The table lists this clonotype with a count of one. The rearrangement uses TRBV9 and TRBJ2-7; D possibly corresponds to TRBD2 (6 bases). CDR3 length equals 13 residues. Trimming took off 4 bases at V and 4 bases at J, with 12 bases between the two ends. Germline CDR1 reads SGDLS; CDR2 reads YYNGEE. The CDR3: CASSPGGVYEQYF. CDR3 sequence (DNA): TGTGCCAGCAGCCCCGGAGGGGTATACGAGCAGTACTTC.

This clonotype has just a few counts. V is TRBV4-3 and J is TRBJ2-2; possible D gene TRBD2, 5 bases. This CDR3 has 14 residues. Per germline, CDR1 LGHNA and CDR2 YSLEER. The V gene lost 0 bases and the J gene lost 5 bases, with 7 bases spanning the gap. CDR3 protein: CASSQEEGTGELFF. The CDR3 bases are TGCGCCAGCAGCCAAGAAGAGGGTACCGGGGAGCTGTTTTTT.

In its sample, this clonotype was seen a few times. The chain employs TRBV7-2 and TRBJ1-2; no clear D gene. The CDR3 covers 13 residues. Germline values: CDR1 SGHTA, CDR2 FQGNSA. V was trimmed by 3 bases and J by 6 bases, leaving 11 bases between them. DNA of the CDR3: TGTGCCAGCAGCTTCAGGTATTCTGATGGCTACACCTTC. Its protein is CASSFRYSDGYTF.

This chain links TRBV28 with TRBJ1-4; tentative D call: TRBD1 (5 bases). The germline CDR1 and CDR2 sequences are MDHEN and SYDVKM. This CDR3 is built from 14 residues. Trimming took 3 bases from V and 5 from J, leaving 10 bases between them. The DNA for the CDR3 is TGTGCCAGCAGTTTCCCGGGGACGAATGAAAAACTGTTTTTT. Translation: CASSFPGTNEKLFF.

To note about this clonotype: Possible read error: a much larger clone is one base away. The chain links TRBV7-9 to TRBJ2-7, with D uncertain. V lost 6 bases and J lost 4, with 13 bases in between. The CDR3 is made up of 13 amino acids. The germline V gene encodes CDR1 SEHNR and CDR2 FQNEAQ (reference sequence). The CDR3 spells CASSSAGDYEQYV. The CDR3 DNA is TGTGCCAGCAGTTCGGCAGGAGATTACGAGCAGTACGTC.

The chain couples TRBV19 to TRBJ2-2; D is unclear. Germline CDR1 LNHDA, CDR2 SQIVND (reference sequence). The CDR3 extends over 16 amino acids. Trimming left V 5 bases short and J 2 bases short, with 15 bases between. The CDR3 sequence: CASSLITAPNTGELFF. DNA of the CDR3: TGTGCCAGTAGTCTAATAACGGCTCCTAACACCGGGGAGCTGTTTTTT.

This clonotype was counted a few times. This chain joins TRBV7-8 and TRBJ2-2; D gene ambiguous. The V end lost 5 bases, the J end lost 2 bases, and 9 bases lay between the germline ends. The CDR3 is made up of 14 amino acids. Germline assignment: CDR1 SGHVS and CDR2 FQNEAQ. CDR3 DNA sequence: TGTGCCAGCAGCCTAAAATATAACACCGGGGAGCTGTTTTTT. Its protein is CASSLKYNTGELFF.

This rearrangement joins TRBV27 to TRBJ2-7; D unresolved. The CDR3 consists of 13 residues. Between the trimmed V and J ends, which lost 3 bases and 4 bases, there was a span of 10 bases. The germline gives CDR1 MNHEY, CDR2 SMNVEV (reference sequence). The CDR3 DNA sequence: TGTGCCAGCAGTTTCCTGGACGCTTACGAGCAGTACTTC. This codes for CASSFLDAYEQYF.

The rearrangement joins TRBV7-2 to TRBJ2-3; maybe TRBD1 (6 bases). V lost 4 bases, J lost 2 bases, and 13 bases lay in between. This CDR3 region has 15 residues. Germline loops: CDR1 SGHTA, CDR2 FQGNSA. The CDR3: CASSWRGGYTDTQYF. The CDR3 DNA reads as TGTGCCAGCAGCTGGCGAGGGGGATACACAGATACGCAGTATTTT.

This clonotype occurred many times. The chain couples TRBV19 to TRBJ1-3; possible D gene TRBD1, 6 bases. In germline, CDR1 is LNHDA, CDR2 SQIVND (reference sequence). V lost 5 bases and J lost 0, with 23 bases in between. The length of the CDR3 is 19 residues. CDR3 in DNA: TGTGCCAGTAGTTCGGACAGAGTATTAGGGAGCAACTCTGGAAACACCATATATTTT. Amino acids: CASSSDRVLGSNSGNTIYF.

This clonotype appeared many times. The genes are TRBV9 and TRBJ2-3, with no clear D. The V gene lost 0 bases and the J gene lost 8 bases, with 10 bases spanning the gap. The CDR3 is 13 residues long. The germline V gene has CDR1 SGDLS and CDR2 YYNGEE. CDR3 sequence reads: CASSVETPGTQYF. In DNA, the CDR3 is TGTGCCAGCAGCGTAGAGACCCCCGGTACGCAGTATTTT.

This clonotype was counted only a few times. The V gene is TRBV7-9, the J gene TRBJ2-3; perhaps TRBD1 as D (5 bases). V lost 5 bases and J lost 4, with 25 bases in between. Germline assignment: CDR1 SEHNR and CDR2 FQNEAQ (reference sequence). The CDR3 loop spans 18 amino acids. The CDR3 region is CASSRRIYQGEDADTQYF. In DNA form, the CDR3 reads TGTGCCAGCAGCCGGCGGATCTACCAGGGTGAGGATGCAGATACGCAGTATTTT.

This clonotype was counted between two and nine times. This chain's CDR3 is CASSQEGLAGNYEQYF. Written as DNA, the CDR3 is TGCGCCAGCAGCCAAGAAGGACTAGCGGGGAACTACGAGCAGTACTTC. The chain recombines TRBV4-1 with TRBJ2-7, with 12 bases aligning to TRBD2. The CDR3 totals 16 residues. Germline CDR1 is MGHRA and CDR2 is YSYEKL. The junction had 3 bases not matched to a gene; V was cut back by 0 bases and J by 3 bases.

Ten or more counts support this clonotype. The V and J genes are TRBV6-5 and TRBJ1-2; the D gene is possibly TRBD1 (6 bases). The V and J ends lost 0 bases and 7 bases respectively, with 15 bases between them. The length of the CDR3 is 15 residues. The germline gives CDR1 MNHEY, CDR2 SVGAGI. The CDR3 loop reads CASSYSGQPISGYTF. The DNA for the CDR3 is TGTGCCAGCAGTTACTCAGGACAGCCCATATCTGGCTACACCTTC.

This clonotype was seen a few times. The rearrangement joins TRBV6-5 to TRBJ1-1; perhaps TRBD1 as D (5 bases). CDR3 size: 12 residues. Trimming removed 5 bases at V and 9 bases at J, with 13 bases between. Germline-derived CDR1 and CDR2 are MNHEY and SVGAGI. CDR3 amino acids: CASSDRLPKAFF. The CDR3 DNA reads TGTGCCAGCAGTGACAGACTGCCGAAAGCTTTCTTT.

This chain connects TRBV9 to TRBJ2-1, with 9 nucleotides matching TRBD2. This CDR3 has 13 amino acids. Germline-derived CDR1 and CDR2 are SGDLS and YYNGEE. Trimming cost V 4 bases and J 15 bases; bases outside gene matches: 11. The chain's CDR3 is CASSPAVAGVAFF. The CDR3 region has the DNA TGTGCCAGCAGCCCAGCCGTAGCGGGAGTGGCGTTCTTC. Together with reference TRBV9 and TRBJ2-1, the CDR3 gives the full variable domain: DSGVTQTPKHLITATGQRVTLRCSPRSGDLSVYWYQQSLDQGLQFLIQYYNGEERAKGNILERFSAQQFPDLHSELNLSSLELGDSALYFCASSPAVAGVAFFGPGTRLTVL.

V gene TRBV28 combines with J gene TRBJ2-5; no reliable D call. In germline, CDR1 is MDHEN, CDR2 SYDVKM. There are 16 residues in the CDR3. The V end lost 3 bases, the J end lost 6 bases, and 20 bases lay between the germline ends. The CDR3 DNA reads as TGTGCCAGCAGTTTTCGGCGATTTCACCCCATAAAGACCCAGTACTTC. This codes for CASSFRRFHPIKTQYF.

J is TRBJ2-1 and V is TRBV4-3; D not resolved. Germline CDR1 reads LGHNA; CDR2 reads YSLEER. The CDR3 extends over 15 amino acids. The V end was cut by 0 bases, the J end by 11 bases, with 17 bases between. The CDR3 region has the DNA TGCGCCAGCAGCCAAGATAAAACTGGACCTTTGAAGCAGTTCTTC. Amino acid sequence: CASSQDKTGPLKQFF.

The table lists this clonotype with many counts. The chain has TRBV7-2 and TRBJ1-5; no firm D call. CDR1 is SGHTA and CDR2 is FQGNSA in the germline V gene. Trimming took off 4 bases at V and 4 bases at J, with 8 bases between the two ends. This CDR3 contains 13 residues. The CDR3 coding sequence is TGTGCCAGCAGCTCCCGGAAAAATCAGCCCCAGCATTTT. It is translated as CASSSRKNQPQHF.